Listed below are T cell receptor beta chains from one sample, sequenced in a study of immune cell composition in non-small cell lung cancer. The method was immunoSEQ multiplex PCR; TCRdb's version includes in-frame clones alone and lacks a portion of them. Among about 3,500 clones listed, 60% to 85% were seen once. Specimen: non-adjacent lung tissue. The receptors were gathered from a human donor with non-small cell lung cancer. CDR3s include the opening cysteine and the closing phenylalanine or tryptophan. Each record gives: V gene, J gene, clone size, D gene, CDR3 DNA, CDR3 protein. D genes are given only for firm matches. Clone size is not always given. Where it is, it says once, few, many or a class for expanded clones.

TRBV11-1	TRBJ2-1	-	-	TGTGCCAGCAGAGCCACGGCGGGATCGGCATATGAGCAGTTCTTC	CASRATAGSAYEQFF
TRBV6-6	TRBJ1-1	-	-	TGTGCCAGCAGTTACCTGGTAGCGAACACTGAAGCTTTCTTT	CASSYLVANTEAFF
TRBV19	TRBJ2-5	-	TRBD1	TGTGCCAGTAGTACCGGACAGGGGGCATGGGAGACCCAGTACTTC	CASSTGQGAWETQYF
TRBV28	TRBJ1-1	-	-	TGTGCCAGCGGCCCCTTGAACACTGAAGCTTTCTTT	CASGPLNTEAFF
TRBV30	TRBJ1-3	-	-	TGTGCCTGGGGACAGGGAAACACCATATATTTT	CAWGQGNTIYF
TRBV4-1	TRBJ1-3	-	-	TGCGCCAGCAGCCAAGATCGCAGGGAAGGAAACACCATATATTTT	CASSQDRREGNTIYF
TRBV19	TRBJ1-2	-	-	TGTGCCAGTAGTATAGGGGGGGGCAACTATGGCTACACCTTC	CASSIGGGNYGYTF
TRBV6-6	TRBJ2-6	-	-	TGTGCCAGCGGGTCCCCGGTTGCTGGGGCCAACGTCCTGACTTTC	CASGSPVAGANVLTF
TRBV2	TRBJ2-7	-	TRBD1	TGTGCCAGCATGAGGAAGGCGGGACAGGGGAACGAGCAGTACTTC	CASMRKAGQGNEQYF
TRBV10-3	TRBJ1-5	-	-	TGTGCCATCGGGGCCGACTCGGATCAGCCCCAGCATTTT	CAIGADSDQPQHF
TRBV15	TRBJ1-4	-	TRBD1	TGTGCCACCAGCAGCTGGACAGGGGATAATGAAAAACTGTTTTTT	CATSSWTGDNEKLFF
TRBV11-2	TRBJ2-1	-	TRBD2	TGTGCCAGCAGCTTAGCAAACCAAGGACTAGTTGGGGATGAGCAGTTCTTC	CASSLANQGLVGDEQFF
TRBV9	TRBJ2-6	-	-	TGTGCCAGCAGCCCCTTGGGCGTTCCTTCCCCGGCCAACGTCCTGACTTTC	CASSPLGVPSPANVLTF
TRBV19	TRBJ1-1	few	-	TGTGCCAGTAGTATTCGCGGATCGGAAGCTTTCTTT	CASSIRGSEAFF
TRBV7-2	TRBJ2-7	-	-	TGTGCCAGCAGCTTAGGTAGGGATACCTACGAGCAGTACTTC	CASSLGRDTYEQYF
TRBV9	TRBJ2-1	-	-	TGTGCCAGCAGCTCGTTCCAAGGGGGGAGGGCCTTCGATGAGCAGTTCTTC	CASSSFQGGRAFDEQFF
TRBV7-8	TRBJ2-7	once	TRBD1	TGTGCCAGCAGCCCCCCGGCTGGGACAGCCTACGAGCAGTACTTC	CASSPPAGTAYEQYF
TRBV7-9	TRBJ1-2	-	TRBD1	TGTGCCAGCGGCCAAGGGACAGGAGTTAACTATGGCTACACCTTC	CASGQGTGVNYGYTF
TRBV2	TRBJ2-1	-	-	TGTGCCAGCACCAGTACGGGAAGAGGCAATGAGCAGTTCTTC	CASTSTGRGNEQFF
TRBV30	TRBJ1-3	few	-	TGTGCCTGGAAAGGGACAAACTCTGGAAACACCATATATTTT	CAWKGTNSGNTIYF
TRBV6-1	TRBJ1-3	-	-	TGTGCCAGCAGTGATCCAGGAGTCCCCTCTGGAAACACCATATATTTT	CASSDPGVPSGNTIYF
TRBV4-1	TRBJ2-3	-	TRBD2	TGCGCCAGCAGCAAGCTAGCGGGAGGGGCAGATACGCAGTATTTT	CASSKLAGGADTQYF
TRBV7-3	TRBJ2-5	-	-	TGTGCCAGCAGCGCAGGGGGGCAGAAGACCCAGTACTTC	CASSAGGQKTQYF
TRBV19	TRBJ2-5	-	-	TGTGCCAGTAGTATGGTGGGAAGGGTAGAGACCCAGTACTTC	CASSMVGRVETQYF
TRBV2	TRBJ2-5	few	TRBD2	TGTGCCAGCAGTGGGGCTAGCGGGAGAGTAAGAGAGACCCAGTACTTC	CASSGASGRVRETQYF
TRBV5-6	TRBJ1-4	few	-	TGTGCCAGCAGCTTGGTGCGAGACGAAAAACTGTTTTTT	CASSLVRDEKLFF
TRBV6-1	TRBJ2-7	-	-	TGTGCCAGCAGAACGGGGGTAGCGCGCTCCTACGAGCAGTACTTC	CASRTGVARSYEQYF
TRBV6-5	TRBJ2-7	-	TRBD1	TGTGCCAGCAAGCCGGGACAGCCATCCTACGAGCAGTACTTC	CASKPGQPSYEQYF
TRBV19	TRBJ2-2	-	TRBD2	TGTGCCAGTAGCCCCTGGGAGCGGGAGGGCCCATACAGCGGGGAGCTGTTTTTT	CASSPWEREGPYSGELFF
TRBV14	TRBJ2-1	large	TRBD2	TGTGCCAGCAGCTTTTTAGCGGGAGGAAGGGGCAATGAGCAGTTCTTC	CASSFLAGGRGNEQFF
TRBV9	TRBJ1-4	-	-	TGTGCCAGCAGTCAGACCGGGACCCGGACGGAAAAACTGTTTTTT	CASSQTGTRTEKLFF
TRBV6-5	TRBJ2-1	-	-	TGTGCCAGCAGTTACTCGCGTAAAACCACCTACAATGAGCAGTTCTTC	CASSYSRKTTYNEQFF
TRBV4-2	TRBJ2-2	-	-	TGTGCCAGCAGCCAAGATCTGCGGCGGGGGAACACCGGGGAGCTGTTTTTT	CASSQDLRRGNTGELFF
TRBV2	TRBJ1-2	-	-	TGTGCCAGCAGTGAAGCGACGGGGCCCTATGGCTACACCTTC	CASSEATGPYGYTF
TRBV5-6	TRBJ2-1	-	TRBD2	TGTGCCAGCAGCTCCACCGGGACTAGTTGGGTGGGGAATGAGCAGTTCTTC	CASSSTGTSWVGNEQFF
TRBV7-3	TRBJ2-3	-	TRBD2	TGTGCCAGCAGCTTCGAGGGAGGGCCCACAGATACGCAGTATTTT	CASSFEGGPTDTQYF
TRBV27	TRBJ2-7	-	TRBD2	TGTGCCAGCAGTCTCCGCTACGGGACTAGCGGGAGACTCTCCTACGAGCAGTACTTC	CASSLRYGTSGRLSYEQYF
TRBV2	TRBJ2-5	-	TRBD2	TGTGCCAGCAGTGCGGGACTAGCGGGAAAAGAGACCCAGTACTTC	CASSAGLAGKETQYF
TRBV9	TRBJ2-1	-	-	TGTGCCAGCAGCGTAGTTGAGGATTTGAATGAGCAGTTCTTC	CASSVVEDLNEQFF
TRBV11-1	TRBJ1-1	-	TRBD1	TGTGCCAGCAGCTCAGACAGGGTGAACACTGAAGCTTTCTTT	CASSSDRVNTEAFF
TRBV5-1	TRBJ1-4	-	-	TGCGCCAGCAGCTCGGACGGGAGTGAAAAACTGTTTTTT	CASSSDGSEKLFF
TRBV28	TRBJ2-5	once	TRBD2	TGTGCCAGCACCAGGGGAGTTAGCGGGAGGGCCGAGACCCAGTACTTC	CASTRGVSGRAETQYF
TRBV7-9	TRBJ2-1	-	TRBD2	TGTGCCAGCAGCCGACGTAGCGGGCCAGCCTACAATGAGCAGTTCTTC	CASSRRSGPAYNEQFF
TRBV9	TRBJ2-3	-	TRBD2	TGTGCCAGCAGCGAAGGCCTGAGGACTAGCCGCACAGATACGCAGTATTTT	CASSEGLRTSRTDTQYF
TRBV6-4	TRBJ2-1	-	TRBD2	TGTGCCAGCAGACCAGCGGGAGGGCCAGGTGAGCAGTTCTTC	CASRPAGGPGEQFF
TRBV23-1	TRBJ1-3	-	-	TGCGCCAGCAGTCAATTCGGGGACCGTGTAAATCCCGCCGGAAACACCATATATTTT	CASSQFGDRVNPAGNTIYF
TRBV9	TRBJ2-1	-	-	TGTGCCAGCGCCGCGGCGGGGGCGACCTCCTACAATGAGCAGTTCTTC	CASAAAGATSYNEQFF
TRBV28	TRBJ1-4	-	TRBD1	TGTGCCAGCAGTTCCCCCCGGACAGGGCTAGATGAAAAACTGTTTTTT	CASSSPRTGLDEKLFF
TRBV9	TRBJ2-1	-	-	TGTGCCAGCAGCGTAAGCCTAGGTGTTAAGGACTACAATGAGCAGTTCTTC	CASSVSLGVKDYNEQFF
TRBV28	TRBJ2-3	once	TRBD2	TGTGCCAGCAGTAGCGGGAGGGAGGAAGATACGCAGTATTTT	CASSSGREEDTQYF
TRBV13	TRBJ2-7	-	TRBD2	TGTGCCAGCAGCTTAGGCCGGCGGGAGTTGAACGAGCAGTACTTC	CASSLGRRELNEQYF
TRBV7-6	TRBJ1-6	-	-	TGTGCCAGCAGCCGGGCCAATAATTCACCCCTCCACTTT	CASSRANNSPLHF
TRBV13	TRBJ2-7	-	TRBD1	TGTGCCAGCAGCGATAGCCGACAGGGGGTCCACGAGCAGTACTTC	CASSDSRQGVHEQYF